The next 19 T cell receptor beta chains were all read from a single sample in a study of T cell repertoires in cytomegalovirus infection. In TCRdb, the reads were re-called with MiXCR into one record per CDR3 protein. The repertoire holds around 130,000 distinct CDR3 sequences, more than 20% seen once, with 34% in the top ten. These receptors lack a known antigen. Sequencing was performed on PBMCs, sequenced either directly or after in vitro stimulation (not recorded which). The receptors derive from a human donor in good health (CMV status not recorded). Some clones in this sample may be carry-over from other donors' samples.

The V call is TRBV4-1, the J call TRBJ2-7, with D maybe TRBD1 (6 bases). V was trimmed by 0 bases and J by 3 bases, leaving 12 bases between them. This CDR3 region has 15 residues. Per germline, CDR1 MGHRA and CDR2 YSYEKL. The CDR3 DNA is TGCGCCAGCAGCCAAGACAGGGGCGTGAGCTACGAGCAGTACTTC. Translating it yields CASSQDRGVSYEQYF.

This clonotype was counted at least ten times. The V and J genes are TRBV28 and TRBJ2-7; D uncertain. Trimming removed 4 bases from V and 3 bases from J, with 16 bases in between. The CDR3 length is 15 residues. Germline V CDR1 and CDR2: MDHEN, SYDVKM. The CDR3 bases are TGTGCCAGCAGTTCGGGCTATCGGCGGTACTACGAGCAGTACTTC. It encodes CASSSGYRRYYEQYF.

This clonotype showed up many times. The CDR3 region is CASSLGDQETQYF. The CDR3 bases are TGTGCCAGCAGCTTAGGAGACCAAGAGACCCAGTACTTC. The chain recombines TRBV7-8 with TRBJ2-5; no definite D call. Looked up from germline, CDR1 is SGHVS and CDR2 is FQNEAQ. The CDR3 covers 13 residues. Trimming removed 1 base from V and 0 bases from J, with 3 bases in between.

J is TRBJ2-1 and V is TRBV19, with D uncertain. Trimming removed 1 base from V and 7 bases from J, with 14 bases in between. In germline, CDR1 is LNHDA, CDR2 SQIVND (reference sequence). The CDR3 totals 15 residues. CDR3 coding DNA: TGTGCCAGTAGTATAGGGCAGGAATGGTGGAATGAGCAGTTCTTC. The encoded protein is CASSIGQEWWNEQFF.

This chain links TRBV6-1 with TRBJ1-1; D gene unclear. CDR3 length: 16 residues. V lost 5 bases and J 0 bases, leaving 16 bases between the germline ends. Germline V lookup: CDR1 MNHNS, CDR2 SASEGT. The CDR3 sequence is CASSLREPLMNTEAFF. The CDR3 DNA follows: TGTGCCAGCAGTCTCCGGGAGCCACTAATGAACACTGAAGCTTTCTTT.

This clonotype showed up just a few times. This rearrangement joins TRBV19 to TRBJ2-7, with a tentative D call TRBD1 (6 bases). Trimming removed 5 bases from V and 0 bases from J, with 11 bases in between. The length of the CDR3 is 14 residues. Germline lookup yields CDR1 LNHDA and CDR2 SQIVND (reference sequence). The CDR3 reads CASSQPGHSYEQYF. CDR3 nucleotides: TGTGCCAGTAGTCAACCGGGACACTCCTACGAGCAGTACTTC.

The gene calls are TRBV6-5 and TRBJ2-5; D perhaps matches TRBD2 (5 bases). The germline V gene encodes CDR1 MNHEY and CDR2 SVGAGI. The CDR3 extends over 14 amino acids. Trimming left V 7 bases short and J 3 bases short, with 15 bases between. CDR3: CASTHKDSEETQYF. As DNA, the CDR3 is TGTGCCAGCACCCATAAGGACTCGGAAGAGACCCAGTACTTC.

The V and J genes are TRBV7-9 and TRBJ2-7; 7 bases agree with TRBD2. The germline gives CDR1 SEHNR, CDR2 FQNEAQ (reference sequence). V shed 0 bases, J shed 2 bases, and the junction held 1 base outside the gene matches. The CDR3 extends over 14 amino acids. The CDR3 DNA sequence: TGTGCCAGCAGCTTAGCGGGAGGGCCCTACGAGCAGTACGTC. This sequence encodes CASSLAGGPYEQYV.

This clonotype was observed at least ten times. The V gene is TRBV7-2, the J gene TRBJ2-7, with 8 bases fitting TRBD1. Germline loops: CDR1 SGHTA, CDR2 FQGNSA. The CDR3 extends over 15 amino acids. Trimming removed 1 base from V and 5 bases from J; junction bases left unmatched: 7. Here the CDR3 DNA reads TGTGCCAGCAGCTTAGTCTGGACAGGGAACGACGAGCAGTACTTC. Translation: CASSLVWTGNDEQYF.

This clonotype was picked up many times. The rearrangement joins TRBV6-5 to TRBJ1-5; D is perhaps TRBD1 (5 bases). The germline V gene encodes CDR1 MNHEY and CDR2 SVGAGI. The CDR3 sequence is 15 residues long. The ends were cut back, 2 bases at V and 2 bases at J, with 10 bases in the middle. In DNA, the CDR3 is TGTGCCAGCAGTTACCGCGCGGGGGGCAATCAGCCCCAGCATTTT. Its protein product is CASSYRAGGNQPQHF.

The chain links TRBV29-1 to TRBJ1-1, with D perhaps matching TRBD1 (5 bases). Germline CDR1 and CDR2: SQVTM and ANQGSEA. This CDR3 has 13 residues. The V and J ends lost 4 bases and 1 base respectively, with 10 bases between them. The CDR3, as DNA: TGCAGCGTTGCGGGGCAGCCGAACACTGAAGCTTTCTTT. The encoded protein is CSVAGQPNTEAFF.

This clonotype has a count of ten or more. V gene TRBV20-1 combines with J gene TRBJ2-1; 7 bases match TRBD1. Per the germline V gene, CDR1 is DFQATT and CDR2 is SNEGSKA (reference sequence). CDR3 length: 14 amino acids. Trimming at V came to 6 bases and at J to 5 bases, leaving 10 bases not matched to a gene. The CDR3 nucleotides read TGCAGTGCCCTAAAGGGGGCGCTAAACAATGAGCAGTTCTTC. This gives the protein CSALKGALNNEQFF.

The chain joins TRBV6-6 to TRBJ2-5; 8 positions match TRBD2. Germline V gene data show CDR1 as MNHNY and CDR2 as SVGAGI (reference sequence). V shed 2 bases, J shed 0 bases, and the junction held 5 bases outside the gene matches. The CDR3 has 16 amino acids. CDR3 amino acids: CASSYGRAGDQETQYF. The CDR3 coding sequence is TGTGCCAGCAGTTACGGGCGAGCGGGAGACCAAGAGACCCAGTACTTC.

The rearrangement links TRBV12-3 or TRBV12-4 to TRBJ1-1, with D possibly matching TRBD1 (5 bases). Trimming cost V 5 bases and J 0 bases, with 7 bases left between them. CDR3 length: 13 residues. In DNA, the CDR3 is TGTGCCAGCAGTACGGGGGTGAACACTGAAGCTTTCTTT. This encodes CASSTGVNTEAFF.

CDR3 DNA: TGTGCCAGTAGTAGTTTTCGCACAGGGATCGGTGAGCAGTTCTTC. Its protein is CASSSFRTGIGEQFF. The V and J genes are TRBV19 and TRBJ2-1, with D possibly matching TRBD1 (6 bases). Between the trimmed V and J ends, which lost 4 bases and 9 bases, there was a span of 19 bases. Germline V gives CDR1 LNHDA, CDR2 SQIVND (reference sequence). The CDR3 is 15 residues long.

This clonotype was seen a few times. The V and J genes are TRBV28 and TRBJ1-5; D is unresolved. Germline values: CDR1 MDHEN, CDR2 SYDVKM. This CDR3 is 13 amino acids long. V was shortened by 6 bases and J by 7 bases, with 13 bases between the two germline ends. The CDR3 coding sequence is TGTGCCAGCAGGGGGTCGGTCATGCAGCCCCAGCATTTT. Amino acid sequence: CASRGSVMQPQHF.

The sample holds many counts of this clonotype. V is TRBV7-2 and J is TRBJ2-1; 7 positions match TRBD2. Germline CDR1 SGHTA, CDR2 FQGNSA. V shed 5 bases and J 3 bases; nucleotides not matched to a gene: 4. The CDR3 spans 14 residues. CDR3: CASSPGDYYNEQFF. The CDR3 DNA reads as TGTGCCAGCAGCCCGGGGGACTACTACAATGAGCAGTTCTTC.

The chain recombines TRBV5-6 with TRBJ1-5, with D hard to call. The CDR3 is made up of 12 amino acids. The V gene lost 3 bases and the J gene lost 4 bases, with 5 bases spanning the gap. Germline lookup yields CDR1 SGHDT and CDR2 YYEEEE. The CDR3 coding sequence is TGTGCCAGCAGCTGGAGGAATCAGCCCCAGCATTTT. This encodes CASSWRNQPQHF.

The chain joins TRBV19 to TRBJ1-5; unclear D gene. Germline assignment: CDR1 LNHDA and CDR2 SQIVND (reference sequence). The length of the CDR3 is 13 residues. V lost 6 bases, J lost 5 bases, and 11 bases lay in between. In DNA form, the CDR3 reads TGTGCCAGTAGGGAGAGACCGGATCAGCCCCAGCATTTT. It yields the protein CASRERPDQPQHF.